This passage covers 29 T cell receptor beta chains from one sample sequenced in a study of cytomegalovirus exposure and HLA in healthy donors. PCR used 60 Vbeta primers and 13 Jbeta primers. Profiling relied on immunoSEQ multiplex PCR, and the TCRdb table lists in-frame clones only, not all of them. Found here are 170,000 or so clones, around three quarters of them singletons; the top ten hold 1.5% to 2%. The sample consisted of PBMCs. The receptors here all came from a woman aged 25 to 39 in good health and CMV-seronegative.

The chain carries TRBV23-1 and TRBJ1-2; D perhaps matches TRBD1 (6 bases). Being an ORF, TRBV23-1 has a function that is uncertain. The V gene lost 0 bases and the J gene lost 6 bases, with 8 bases spanning the gap. The CDR3 runs 13 residues. CDR3 sequence: CASSQSRQDGYTF. CDR3 DNA: TGCGCCAGCAGTCAATCTCGACAGGATGGCTACACCTTC.

J is TRBJ2-5 and V is TRBV7-2; TRBD2 might be the D (6 bases). Trimming removed 2 bases from V and 2 bases from J, with 12 bases in between. CDR1 and CDR2 from the germline V gene are SGHTA and FQGNSA. CDR3 length equals 15 residues. The CDR3 spells CASSLSGGDQETQYF. Written as DNA, the CDR3 is TGTGCCAGCAGCTTAAGCGGCGGGGATCAAGAGACCCAGTACTTC.

The chain employs TRBV6-5 and TRBJ2-7; a possible D gene is TRBD2 (5 bases). V shed 0 bases and J shed 1 base, with 7 bases lying between them. From germline, CDR1 is MNHEY and CDR2 SVGAGI. This CDR3 has 14 residues. The DNA for the CDR3 is TGTGCCAGCAGTTACTCGAGGGTATCCTACGAGCAGTACTTC. Protein sequence: CASSYSRVSYEQYF.

The J gene is TRBJ1-1, the V gene TRBV19, with D possibly being TRBD1 (6 bases). The CDR3 has 16 residues. The germline V gene has CDR1 LNHDA and CDR2 SQIVND (reference sequence). Between the trimmed V and J ends, which lost 1 base and 4 bases, there was a span of 16 bases. The CDR3 protein is CASSIVGDIKGTEAFF. The CDR3 DNA follows: TGTGCCAGTAGTATAGTCGGGGACATAAAGGGCACTGAAGCTTTCTTT.

The chain joins TRBV6-5 to TRBJ2-1; D might be TRBD1 (5 bases). Trimming removed 3 bases at V and 5 bases at J, with 8 bases between. The CDR3 runs to 13 residues. Germline-derived CDR1 and CDR2 are MNHEY and SVGAGI. CDR3 amino acids: CASSYGRDNEQFF. As DNA, the CDR3 is TGTGCCAGCAGTTATGGCAGGGACAATGAGCAGTTCTTC.

This clone was counted only a few times. CDR3 in amino acids: CASSRSGGAYEQYF. CDR3 DNA: TGTGCCAGCAGTCGGAGCGGGGGGGCCTACGAGCAGTACTTC. The J gene is TRBJ2-7, the V gene TRBV6-5; 10 bases agree with TRBD2. CDR3 length: 14 amino acids. Germline CDR1 MNHEY, CDR2 SVGAGI. The V and J ends lost 5 bases and 2 bases, in that order; junction bases with no gene match: 3.

The gene calls are TRBV7-8 and TRBJ1-4, with TRBD1 matching over 9 bases. The CDR3 runs to 17 residues. V lost 4 bases, J lost 3 bases, and 9 bases stayed unmatched. Germline assignment: CDR1 SGHVS and CDR2 FQNEAQ. The CDR3 sequence is CASSSHRGLEANEKLFF. CDR3 nucleotide sequence: TGTGCCAGCAGCTCGCACAGGGGGCTGGAGGCTAATGAAAAACTGTTTTTT.

V gene TRBV19 combines with J gene TRBJ1-2; 7 bases agree with TRBD1. The CDR3 runs 13 residues. Germline V gene sequence: CDR1 LNHDA, CDR2 SQIVND (reference sequence). The V and J ends lost 2 bases and 5 bases, in that order; junction bases with no gene match: 2. CDR3 in amino acids: CASSIRDRYGYTF. CDR3 bases: TGTGCCAGTAGTATACGGGACAGATATGGCTACACCTTC.

This clone has a handful of counts. The CDR3 spells CSVVWGLGGEQYF. CDR3 in DNA: TGCAGCGTTGTTTGGGGACTAGGGGGCGAGCAGTACTTC. The J gene is TRBJ2-7, the V gene TRBV29-1; 8 positions match TRBD2. Germline loops: CDR1 SQVTM, CDR2 ANQGSEA. Losses at the gene ends were 4 bases for V and 6 bases for J; bases not matched to a gene: 8. The CDR3 runs 13 residues.

This clone was observed a few times. The chain uses TRBV19 and TRBJ2-7; TRBD1 is a possible D gene (6 bases). The ends were cut back, 3 bases at V and 2 bases at J, with 11 bases in the middle. The CDR3 consists of 14 residues. Germline values: CDR1 LNHDA, CDR2 SQIVND (reference sequence). DNA of the CDR3: TGTGCCAGTAGTATGGTGCAGGGGCCCTACGAGCAGTACTTC. Its translation is CASSMVQGPYEQYF.

The J gene is TRBJ1-2, the V gene TRBV4-1, with 7 bases aligning to TRBD1. V shed 0 bases and J 8 bases; nucleotides not matched to a gene: 9. The CDR3 is made up of 15 amino acids. Per germline, CDR1 MGHRA and CDR2 YSYEKL. CDR3 in DNA: TGCGCCAGCAGCCAAGATGAGAGGACAGGTTACGGCTACACCTTC. It encodes CASSQDERTGYGYTF.

V is TRBV15 and J is TRBJ2-1; 11 nucleotides agree with TRBD2. V shed 0 bases and J 4 bases; nucleotides not matched to a gene: 8. This CDR3 spans 18 amino acids. The V gene's germline CDR1 is LNHNV and CDR2 YYDKDF (reference sequence). Here the CDR3 DNA reads TGTGCCACCAGCAGAGATGCGCCGCTAGCGGGGGGATACAATGAGCAGTTCTTC. Translation gives CATSRDAPLAGGYNEQFF.

This clone occurred once. J is TRBJ2-7 and V is TRBV30, with D perhaps TRBD1 (6 bases). This CDR3 spans 13 amino acids. Looked up from germline, CDR1 is GTSNPN and CDR2 is SVGIG (reference sequence). Trimming shortened V by 8 bases and J by 2 bases, and 16 bases separated the two germline ends. Here the CDR3 reads CARGDNLAYEQYF. CDR3 nucleotide sequence: TGTGCCCGAGGGGACAACTTAGCCTACGAGCAGTACTTC.

CDR3 loop: CASSPRATEAFF. The CDR3 DNA sequence: TGTGCCAGCTCACCACGAGCCACTGAAGCTTTCTTT. The chain combines TRBV18 with TRBJ1-1, with D unclear. The CDR3 is 12 amino acids. V lost 1 base and J lost 4, with 4 bases in between. Germline V gene lookup returns CDR1 KGHSH and CDR2 LQKENI. Combining the CDR3 with reference TRBV18 and TRBJ1-1 gives the whole variable domain NAGVMQNPRHLVRRRGQEARLRCSPMKGHSHVYWYRQLPEEGLKFMVYLQKENIIDESGMPKERFSAEFPKEGPSILRIQQVVRGDSAAYFCASSPRATEAFFGQGTRLTVV.

The CDR3 nucleotides read TGTGCCAGCAGCCCGCGGTCTGGAAACACCATATATTTT. It is translated as CASSPRSGNTIYF. This rearrangement joins TRBV9 to TRBJ1-3; D not certain. V lost 4 bases and J lost 1, with 6 bases in between. The length of the CDR3 is 13 residues. Germline V CDR1 and CDR2: SGDLS, YYNGEE.

The V gene is TRBV5-1, the J gene TRBJ1-6, with D perhaps matching TRBD1 (6 bases). The CDR3 covers 15 residues. Germline V gene lookup returns CDR1 SGHRS and CDR2 YFSETQ. V dropped 3 bases and J dropped 6 bases, with 13 bases sitting between them. The CDR3 region has the DNA TGCGCCAGCAGCTCTCAGGGGCTCGGTAATTCACCCCTCCACTTT. Translating it yields CASSSQGLGNSPLHF. Drawing the rest from reference TRBV5-1 and TRBJ1-6, the complete variable domain is KAGVTQTPRYLIKTRGQQVTLSCSPISGHRSVSWYQQTPGQGLQFLFEYFSETQRNKGNFPGRFSGRQFSNSRSEMNVSTLELGDSALYLCASSSQGLGNSPLHFGNGTRLTVT.

This clone was detected a few times. This CDR3 is CASSLSRAGEQYF. The CDR3 nucleotides are TGTGCCAGCAGTTTGTCCAGGGCAGGAGAGCAGTACTTC. This chain links TRBV27 with TRBJ2-7, with D tentatively TRBD1 (5 bases). Trimming removed 3 bases from V and 7 bases from J, with 13 bases in between. The germline V gene encodes CDR1 MNHEY and CDR2 SMNVEV (reference sequence). The CDR3 runs to 13 residues.

The V and J genes are TRBV10-3 and TRBJ1-2, with D possibly TRBD1 on 6 matching bases. CDR3 length: 17 amino acids. CDR1 and CDR2 from the germline V gene are ENHRY and SYGVKD. Trimming stripped 2 bases from V and 4 bases from J, with 20 bases between. The CDR3 loop reads CAISEPDRGGGGYGYTF. CDR3 nucleotide sequence: TGTGCCATCAGTGAGCCGGACCGGGGGGGCGGAGGCTATGGCTACACCTTC.

This clone was observed a single time. This chain connects TRBV4-2 to TRBJ2-7; TRBD1 matches at 8 bases. V lost 4 bases, J lost 3 bases, and 8 bases stayed unmatched. The CDR3 sequence is 15 residues long. Germline CDR1 LGHNA, CDR2 YNFKEQ. CDR3 coding DNA: TGTGCCAGCAGCCTTAGCAGGGGGCGAGACTACGAGCAGTACTTC. It specifies CASSLSRGRDYEQYF.

This clone was observed a single time. The V and J genes are TRBV9 and TRBJ2-1; no reliable D call. This CDR3 is 12 amino acids long. Germline-derived CDR1 and CDR2 are SGDLS and YYNGEE. V shed 3 bases and J shed 8 bases, with 9 bases lying between them. The DNA of the CDR3 is TGTGCCAGCAGCGGCATAGCAGATGAGCAGTTCTTC. Translated, it gives CASSGIADEQFF. Full variable domain (remainder filled in from reference TRBV9 and TRBJ2-1): DSGVTQTPKHLITATGQRVTLRCSPRSGDLSVYWYQQSLDQGLQFLIQYYNGEERAKGNILERFSAQQFPDLHSELNLSSLELGDSALYFCASSGIADEQFFGPGTRLTVL.

This clone has a single count. The V and J genes are TRBV5-4 and TRBJ2-5; TRBD2 is a possible D gene (7 bases). The CDR3 has 15 amino acids. Germline V gene sequence: CDR1 SGHNT, CDR2 YYREEE (reference sequence). Trimming took 4 bases from V and 5 from J, leaving 18 bases between them. CDR3 nucleotides: TGTGCCAGCAGCCCACATGCGGGGGCTCGGGAGACCCAGTACTTC. Its protein is CASSPHAGARETQYF. Full variable domain (rest looked up from reference TRBV5-4 and TRBJ2-5): ETGVTQSPTHLIKTRGQQVTLRCSSQSGHNTVSWYQQALGQGPQFIFQYYREEENGRGNFPPRFSGLQFPNYSSELNVNALELDDSALYLCASSPHAGARETQYFGPGTRLLVL.

This clone occurred a few times. This rearrangement joins TRBV7-9 to TRBJ2-7, with TRBD1 as a possible D gene (5 bases). This CDR3 is 14 amino acids long. Germline values: CDR1 SEHNR, CDR2 FQNEAQ (reference sequence). Trimming cost V 0 bases and J 3 bases, with 9 bases left between them. The CDR3 nucleotides read TGTGCCAGCAGCTTAGCTCTCAGGGACTACGAGCAGTACTTC. This sequence encodes CASSLALRDYEQYF.

The chain is built from TRBV6-1 and TRBJ1-1; no clear D gene. Germline-derived CDR1 and CDR2 are MNHNS and SASEGT. The CDR3 length is 12 residues. Trimming stripped 5 bases from V and 0 bases from J, with 4 bases between. The CDR3 nucleotides read TGTGCCAGCAGTATAGTGAACACTGAAGCTTTCTTT. Translating it yields CASSIVNTEAFF.

The chain links TRBV7-9 to TRBJ1-2; D gene uncertain. The CDR3 spans 12 residues. The germline V gene has CDR1 SEHNR and CDR2 FQNEAQ (reference sequence). CDR3 region: CSTPAAYYGYTF. For the CDR3, the DNA is TGTTCCACTCCTGCGGCCTACTATGGCTACACCTTC.

Turning to this clone: At one boundary the junction diverges from the germline segment, which might be a read error. This sequence joins TRBV27 and TRBJ1-2; the D is unclear. The CDR3 is 15 amino acids. Germline loops: CDR1 MNHEY, CDR2 SMNVEV (reference sequence). The CDR3 DNA follows: TGTGCCAGCAGTTTATTTCCGGGTGTCGTCTATGGCTACCCCTTC. Encoded protein: CASSLFPGVVYGYPF.

The chain is built from TRBV15 and TRBJ2-5; TRBD1 aligns across 9 bases. There are 16 residues in the CDR3. After removal of 1 base from V and 4 bases from J, the junction contained 7 bases not matched to a gene. The germline CDR1 and CDR2 sequences are LNHNV and YYDKDF (reference sequence). CDR3 residues: CATSRAGTGRGETQYF. CDR3 bases: TGTGCCACCAGCAGAGCCGGGACAGGGAGGGGAGAGACCCAGTACTTC.

The rearrangement joins TRBV4-2 to TRBJ2-1, with a possible D match to TRBD1 (5 bases). Per the germline V gene, CDR1 is LGHNA and CDR2 is YNFKEQ. The CDR3 covers 14 residues. Trimming took off 0 bases at V and 4 bases at J, with 7 bases between the two ends. CDR3 DNA sequence: TGTGCCAGCAGCCAAGATAGGGGTTACAATGAGCAGTTCTTC. Protein sequence: CASSQDRGYNEQFF.

This sequence joins TRBV6-1 and TRBJ1-5; D unresolved. The V end lost 7 bases, the J end lost 8 bases, and 12 bases lay between the germline ends. CDR3 size: 12 residues. Germline V gene sequence: CDR1 MNHNS, CDR2 SASEGT. The CDR3 coding sequence is TGTGCCAGCAACGACGGGATTAAGCCCCAGCATTTT. It codes for CASNDGIKPQHF.

This chain joins TRBV30 and TRBJ2-5; D may be TRBD2 (6 bases). Germline CDR1 reads GTSNPN; CDR2 reads SVGIG (reference sequence). Trimming took off 2 bases at V and 5 bases at J, with 12 bases between the two ends. The length of the CDR3 is 13 residues. CDR3 sequence reads: CAWSWGGVETQYF. The CDR3 coding sequence is TGTGCCTGGAGTTGGGGAGGCGTCGAGACCCAGTACTTC.